This T cell receptor beta chain was recovered during a study of PD-1 blockade in classical Hodgkin lymphoma. Findings of the study overall: TCR diversity at baseline was reported to be reduced in newly diagnosed patients relative to healthy donors. There was a significant rise in CD4+ TCR diversity by C4D1, with no such rise for CD8+. Later analyses included only patients treated at least 1 year post-ASCT.

Documented time point: cycle 4 day 1 (C4D1), after less than 7 weeks of nivolumab. Each patient experienced a relapse that followed autologous stem cell transplantation, and brentuximab vedotin exposure varied. CDR1 is SGHTA and CDR2 is FQGTGA in the germline V gene. The germline V and J ends were trimmed by 5 bases and 6 bases, with 16 bases remaining between them. The CDR3 has 14 amino acids. Sequencing was performed with immunoSEQ multiplex PCR; in TCRdb, only in-frame clones are kept and a portion is missing. Among tens of thousands of clones, approximately 90% were seen once, and the ten largest hold around 2.9%. About this clone: Its specificity is unknown.

V gene TRBV7-3 combines with J gene TRBJ1-1; tentative D call: TRBD1 (6 bases). Sample: peripheral blood mononuclear cells (PBMCs), taken before the fourth cycle of nivolumab. This sequence was found in a human donor with classical Hodgkin lymphoma. CDR3 protein: CASSQTYEGAEAFF. The CDR3 nucleotides read TGTGCCAGCAGCCAAACCTATGAGGGGGCTGAAGCTTTCTTT. Supplemented by reference TRBV7-3 and TRBJ1-1, the full variable domain reads GAGVSQTPSNKVTEKGKYVELRCDPISGHTALYWYRQSLGQGPEFLIYFQGTGAADDSGLPNDRFFAVRPEGSVSTLKIQRTERGDSAVYLCASSQTYEGAEAFFGQGTRLTVV.